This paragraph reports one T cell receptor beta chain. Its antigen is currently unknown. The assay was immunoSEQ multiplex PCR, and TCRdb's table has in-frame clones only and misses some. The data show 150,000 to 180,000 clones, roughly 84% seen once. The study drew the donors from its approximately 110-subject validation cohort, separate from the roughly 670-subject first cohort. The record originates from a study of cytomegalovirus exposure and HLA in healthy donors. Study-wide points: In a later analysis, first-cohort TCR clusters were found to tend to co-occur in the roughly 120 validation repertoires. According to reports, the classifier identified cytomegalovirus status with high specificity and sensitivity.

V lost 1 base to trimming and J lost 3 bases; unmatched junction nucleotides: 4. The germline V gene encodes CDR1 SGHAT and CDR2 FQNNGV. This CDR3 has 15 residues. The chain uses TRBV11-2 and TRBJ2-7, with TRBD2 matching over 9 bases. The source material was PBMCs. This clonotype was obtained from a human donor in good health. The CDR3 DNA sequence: TGTGCCAGCAGCTTAGTTTCTAGCGGGAACTACGAGCAGTACTTC. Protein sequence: CASSLVSSGNYEQYF. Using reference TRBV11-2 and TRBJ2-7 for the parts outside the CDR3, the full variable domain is EAGVAQSPRYKIIEKRQSVAFWCNPISGHATLYWYQQILGQGPKLLIQFQNNGVVDDSQLPKDRFSAERLKGVDSTLKIQPAKLEDSAVYLCASSLVSSGNYEQYFGPGTRLTVT.